This T cell receptor beta chain stems from a study of blood T cells in healthy people across ages. Background on the study: About one barcoded beta molecule per two T cells came from capture by template switching. Study-level results: There was no known CMV status for donors, so expanded clonotype changes were possibly confounded.

Points on this clonotype: Its target is not known.

For the second PCR, which ran for roughly 6 to 11 cycles, a sample-barcoded 5' primer and a J-beta primer mix were used. Each cDNA molecule was tagged by a template-switch adaptor with 12 random nucleotides. From the 5' RACE reads, TCRdb called clonotypes with MiXCR, one entry per CDR3 protein. This sample carries about 780,000 distinct CDR3 sequences, about 45% of them seen once, and the ten largest clones take 15% to 20%. The length of the CDR3 is 13 residues. Germline CDR1 and CDR2: DFQATT and SNEGSKA (reference sequence). V lost 5 bases and J lost 4; bases outside the gene matches: 3. This sequence was found in an elderly man in good health. Sequencing was performed on blood. V and J are TRBV20-1 and TRBJ2-7, with 12 bases identical to TRBD2. CDR3 coding DNA: TGCAGTGCTGGGACTAGCGGGCGGTACGAGCAGTACTTC. Translating gives CSAGTSGRYEQYF.